Listed here is a single T cell receptor (beta chain). The target antigen is unknown. The data were taken from a study of shared clonotypes between healthy human individuals. Broader study findings: Roughly 4.6% of naive CD4 clonotypes were common to several donors.

Germline loops: CDR1 LNHDA, CDR2 SQIVND (reference sequence). The CDR3 sequence is 15 residues long. Under the authors' procedure: ImmunoSEQ sequences covered only the junction and lacked quality scores; filtering therefore differed. Repertoires were generated with immunoSEQ multiplex PCR, while TCRdb's copy carries only in-frame clones and drops some. V and J calls and clone size are copied from that table; D and trimming were computed from the DNA. The table has around 560,000 clones, 85% to 95% seen once. CD8 cells regarded as naive lacked CD45RO, were positively chosen for CCR7, and omitted terminally differentiated effector memory CD45RA+ cells. HIV-negative, healthy adults without recent acute infections or vaccinations were the donors.

Sequenced input: naive CD8+ T cells sorted from blood. The rearrangement joins TRBV19 to TRBJ2-5; TRBD2 matches 7 bases. The closer fit of TRBJ2-7 to the DNA end suggests the J call may be wrong. This sequence originates from a woman aged 25 to 39 in good health. The CDR3 protein is CASSIYGGSTYEQYF. In DNA, the CDR3 is TGTGCCAGTAGTATATATGGCGGGAGTACGTACGAGCAGTACTTC.